These 27 T cell receptor beta chains originate from one sample sequenced in a study of T cell changes during pregnancy in multiple sclerosis. TCRdb keeps only in-frame clones here, not all; method: immunoSEQ multiplex PCR. This repertoire shows roughly 60,000 clones, about nine tenths found once; its top ten account for 0.5% to 0.75%. The sequencing here drew on CD4+ T cells from peripheral blood mononuclear cells, taken in the first trimester of pregnancy. Receptors were obtained from a female donor with multiple sclerosis, enrolled in a pregnancy study.

This chain joins TRBV5-6 and TRBJ2-3; 10 bases align to TRBD1. The junction had 2 bases not matched to a gene; V was cut back by 1 base and J by 0 bases. CDR1 SGHDT and CDR2 YYEEEE come from the germline V gene. The CDR3 extends over 16 amino acids. The CDR3 here is CASSLWGQGSTDTQYF. The DNA for the CDR3 is TGTGCCAGCAGCTTGTGGGGACAGGGGAGCACAGATACGCAGTATTTT. The variable domain in full, completed from reference TRBV5-6 and TRBJ2-3, reads DAGVTQSPTHLIKTRGQQVTLRCSPKSGHDTVSWYQQALGQGPQFIFQYYEEEERQRGNFPDRFSGHQFPNYSSELNVNALLLGDSALYLCASSLWGQGSTDTQYFGPGTRLTVL.

This clone was seen once. CDR3 DNA sequence: TGTGCCAGCAGTTACTCGATCTTGGCGGCTCTCCCCGAGCAGTACTTC. Protein sequence: CASSYSILAALPEQYF. The V call is TRBV6-5, the J call TRBJ2-7; D is undetermined. With 0 bases removed from V and 6 bases from J, the gap between germline ends came to 18 bases. This CDR3 is built from 16 residues. Germline V gene data show CDR1 as MNHEY and CDR2 as SVGAGI.

The genes are TRBV7-9 and TRBJ1-2, with D uncertain. Trimming took off 6 bases at V and 7 bases at J, with 12 bases between the two ends. The CDR3 is made up of 12 amino acids. Germline V gene lookup returns CDR1 SEHNR and CDR2 FQNEAQ (reference sequence). CDR3 residues: CASRRNLGGYTF. The CDR3 bases are TGTGCCAGCAGACGAAACCTAGGTGGCTACACCTTC.

The V gene is TRBV6-1, the J gene TRBJ2-7, with 11 bases lining up with TRBD1. Germline CDR1 reads MNHNS; CDR2 reads SASEGT. The CDR3 contains 15 residues. V was clipped by 4 bases and J by 3 bases; unmatched bases: 5. The CDR3 is CASSAGDRGGYEQYF. CDR3 DNA sequence: TGTGCCAGCAGTGCCGGGGACAGGGGGGGCTACGAGCAGTACTTC.

This clone was recorded a few times. The V and J genes are TRBV6-5 and TRBJ2-5; TRBD2 is a possible D gene (7 bases). V lost 4 bases and J lost 4, with 16 bases in between. CDR1 MNHEY and CDR2 SVGAGI come from the germline V gene. This CDR3 spans 15 amino acids. The CDR3 DNA sequence: TGTGCCAGCAGTTCTTTAGGGGGGGTAGGAGAGACCCAGTACTTC. Translated: CASSSLGGVGETQYF.

This clone came up once. The chain combines TRBV28 with TRBJ2-7; 7 nucleotides agree with TRBD1. The CDR3 spans 14 residues. Germline CDR1 is MDHEN and CDR2 is SYDVKM. The J segment lost 3 bases and the V segment lost 11 bases, leaving 13 bases of the junction unmatched. CDR3 residues: CASEPPAGGYEQYF. The CDR3 DNA reads as TGTGCCTCCGAACCCCCGGCAGGGGGCTACGAGCAGTACTTC.

This sequence joins TRBV7-2 and TRBJ1-5; D remains unclear. Trimming took 5 bases from V and 9 from J, leaving 17 bases between them. CDR1 SGHTA and CDR2 FQGNSA come from the germline V gene. The CDR3 is 14 amino acids. CDR3 nucleotide sequence: TGTGCCAGCAGCCGCCGAGAGGCGATGGGGCCCCAGCATTTT. It codes for CASSRREAMGPQHF.

The chain joins TRBV5-4 to TRBJ2-7; D not resolved. Per germline, CDR1 SGHNT and CDR2 YYREEE (reference sequence). The CDR3 loop spans 12 amino acids. Trimming took off 2 bases at V and 6 bases at J, with 9 bases between the two ends. In DNA form, the CDR3 reads TGTGCCAGCAGCTTACCCCTAAGCGAGCAGTACTTC. Protein sequence: CASSLPLSEQYF.

This chain links TRBV4-3 with TRBJ2-3; 10 nucleotides match TRBD2. The CDR3 sequence is 16 residues long. Germline loops: CDR1 LGHNA, CDR2 YSLEER. V shed 0 bases, J shed 2 bases, and the junction held 2 bases outside the gene matches. The chain's CDR3 is CASSQDTSGVTDTQYF. The DNA of the CDR3 is TGCGCCAGCAGCCAAGATACTAGCGGGGTCACAGATACGCAGTATTTT.

The chain couples TRBV2 to TRBJ1-2; TRBD1 matches 8 bases. V lost 10 bases, J lost 7 bases, and 8 bases stayed unmatched. Germline CDR1 and CDR2: SNHLY and FYNNEI. This CDR3 is built from 12 residues. In DNA, the CDR3 is TGTGCCAAAAATACAGGGGGTAGTGGCTACACCTTC. Protein product: CAKNTGGSGYTF.

The genes are TRBV7-9 and TRBJ2-3; D is ambiguous. The V end lost 8 bases, the J end lost 2 bases, and 14 bases lay between the germline ends. The CDR3 is 14 amino acids. Germline V gene lookup returns CDR1 SEHNR and CDR2 FQNEAQ (reference sequence). This chain's CDR3 is CASALKYHTDTQYF. DNA for the CDR3: TGTGCCAGCGCGCTTAAATACCACACAGATACGCAGTATTTT.

As for this clone: Other DNA sequences in this sample translate to the same CDR3. The genes are TRBV18 and TRBJ2-6; 8 nucleotides line up with TRBD1. V shed 4 bases, J shed 0 bases, and the junction held 5 bases outside the gene matches. This CDR3 comprises 17 residues. Germline assignment: CDR1 KGHSH and CDR2 LQKENI. Here the CDR3 reads CASSRGQGSSGANVLTF. CDR3 in DNA: TGTGCCAGCTCACGAGGACAGGGAAGCTCTGGGGCCAACGTCCTGACTTTC.

This clone showed up just once. This chain joins TRBV6-1 and TRBJ2-3; 10 nucleotides line up with TRBD1. The V gene's germline CDR1 is MNHNS and CDR2 SASEGT. V shed 2 bases and J 5 bases; nucleotides not matched to a gene: 4. This CDR3 has 15 amino acids. The CDR3 bases are TGTGCCAGCAGTGAAAGGGACAGGGGAAAAGATACGCAGTATTTT. Residues: CASSERDRGKDTQYF.

V usage is TRBV5-8 and J usage is TRBJ1-1; tentative D call: TRBD1 (5 bases). The ends were cut back, 0 bases at V and 4 bases at J, with 13 bases in the middle. The CDR3 runs 15 residues. Germline CDR1 reads SGHTS; CDR2 reads YDEGEE. The DNA for the CDR3 is TGTGCCAGCAGCTTGGGGGAGGGGATAAGCACTGAAGCTTTCTTT. Translation: CASSLGEGISTEAFF.

The chain joins TRBV5-1 to TRBJ2-1; no clear D gene. The V end lost 0 bases, the J end lost 8 bases, and 12 bases lay between the germline ends. This CDR3 has 14 residues. CDR1 is SGHRS, CDR2 YFSETQ, per germline. The CDR3 nucleotides are TGCGCCAGCAGCTTGGACAGTCAGTTCTATGAGCAGTTCTTC. As protein: CASSLDSQFYEQFF.

This clone was seen only a few times. The rearrangement uses TRBV6-5 and TRBJ2-1; 8 bases fit TRBD2. After removal of 4 bases from V and 12 bases from J, the junction contained 11 bases not matched to a gene. Germline CDR1 is MNHEY and CDR2 is SVGAGI. The CDR3 is 14 residues long. The CDR3 loop is CASSSGSGTFVQFF. CDR3 DNA sequence: TGTGCCAGCAGTTCAGGTAGCGGGACGTTTGTGCAGTTCTTC.

This clone appeared a few times. CDR3 sequence (DNA): TGCGCCAGCAGCCAAGATAGGAGGCGGCCGAACACCGGGGAGCTGTTTTTT. Amino acids: CASSQDRRRPNTGELFF. The chain has TRBV4-1 and TRBJ2-2; a possible D gene is TRBD2 (5 bases). CDR1 is MGHRA and CDR2 is YSYEKL in the germline V gene. Trimming stripped 0 bases from V and 0 bases from J, with 11 bases between. The CDR3 loop spans 17 amino acids.

This chain joins TRBV6-1 and TRBJ2-4, with TRBD1 as a possible D gene (6 bases). The ends were cut back, 7 bases at V and 7 bases at J, with 17 bases in the middle. Germline assignment: CDR1 MNHNS and CDR2 SASEGT. The CDR3 contains 14 residues. This CDR3 reads CASTEQGQWNIQYF. As DNA, the CDR3 is TGTGCCAGCACCGAGCAGGGACAATGGAACATTCAGTACTTC.

V and J are TRBV19 and TRBJ2-3, with 8 bases aligning to TRBD2. The junction had 8 bases not matched to a gene; V was cut back by 10 bases and J by 2 bases. The CDR3 length is 14 residues. The V gene's germline CDR1 is LNHDA and CDR2 SQIVND (reference sequence). The CDR3 sequence: CATTSGGHTDTQYF. Here the CDR3 DNA reads TGTGCCACCACTAGCGGAGGCCACACAGATACGCAGTATTTT.

The chain is built from TRBV19 and TRBJ2-1; 9 bases agree with TRBD1. The length of the CDR3 is 15 residues. V was clipped by 6 bases and J by 6 bases; unmatched bases: 9. The germline gives CDR1 LNHDA, CDR2 SQIVND (reference sequence). CDR3 nucleotide sequence: TGTGCCAGTAGAAGGGGACAGGGTGGATCCAATGAGCAGTTCTTC. The encoded protein is CASRRGQGGSNEQFF. The full variable domain, in which reference TRBV19 and TRBJ2-1 provide the parts outside the CDR3, is DGGITQSPKYLFRKEGQNVTLSCEQNLNHDAMYWYRQDPGQGLRLIYYSQIVNDFQKGDIAEGYSVSREKKESFPLTVTSAQKNPTAFYLCASRRGQGGSNEQFFGPGTRLTVL.

The chain couples TRBV11-1 to TRBJ2-1; 7 bases are a match to TRBD2. There are 17 residues in the CDR3. The V gene end was trimmed by 1 base and the J gene end by 10 bases; junction bases not matched to a gene: 16. The germline gives CDR1 SGHAT, CDR2 FQDESV (reference sequence). The CDR3 DNA reads as TGTGCCAGCAGCTTAGATGTGCTAATGGCGGGAGCTAGAGAGCAGTTCTTC. Its translation: CASSLDVLMAGAREQFF.

This clone was seen only once. The chain links TRBV27 to TRBJ1-6; the D is unclear. V gave up 0 bases and J gave up 4 bases, with 16 bases separating them. The CDR3 is 18 residues long. Germline CDR1 is MNHEY and CDR2 is SMNVEV (reference sequence). CDR3 DNA sequence: TGTGCCAGCAGTTTATCCTCCCATGGACGGGGTTATAATTCACCCCTCCACTTT. Translating it yields CASSLSSHGRGYNSPLHF.

This clone occurred a few times. The CDR3 region is CASSRGGGSGGLNEQFF. CDR3 sequence (DNA): TGTGCCAGTAGTAGGGGTGGGGGTAGCGGGGGACTGAATGAGCAGTTCTTC. The chain uses TRBV19 and TRBJ2-1, with 9 bases identical to TRBD2. The CDR3 loop spans 17 amino acids. Germline V CDR1 and CDR2: LNHDA, SQIVND (reference sequence). The V and J ends lost 4 bases and 7 bases, in that order; junction bases with no gene match: 14. Combining the CDR3 with reference TRBV19 and TRBJ2-1 gives the whole variable domain DGGITQSPKYLFRKEGQNVTLSCEQNLNHDAMYWYRQDPGQGLRLIYYSQIVNDFQKGDIAEGYSVSREKKESFPLTVTSAQKNPTAFYLCASSRGGGSGGLNEQFFGPGTRLTVL.

V is TRBV11-3 and J is TRBJ2-5; TRBD1 aligns across 9 bases. Trimming at V came to 5 bases and at J to 4 bases, leaving 8 bases not matched to a gene. The CDR3 totals 15 residues. Germline values: CDR1 SGHNT, CDR2 YENEEA. In DNA, the CDR3 is TGTGCCAGCAGCCCGGGCATGACAGGGGGAGAGACCCAGTACTTC. Translating it yields CASSPGMTGGETQYF.

V usage is TRBV19 and J usage is TRBJ1-2; tentative D call: TRBD1 (6 bases). The germline V gene encodes CDR1 LNHDA and CDR2 SQIVND (reference sequence). The V end lost 3 bases, the J end lost 6 bases, and 20 bases lay between the germline ends. The CDR3 runs to 16 residues. The CDR3 nucleotides are TGTGCCAGTAGTATTGAAATTTTCCGGACAGAAAATGGCTACACCTTC. Its translation is CASSIEIFRTENGYTF.

This sequence joins TRBV5-6 and TRBJ2-7, with D possibly being TRBD1 (5 bases). V lost 5 bases to trimming and J lost 6 bases, with 15 bases between them. This CDR3 contains 13 residues. In germline, CDR1 is SGHDT, CDR2 YYEEEE. CDR3 amino acids: CASRYKGRGEQYF. In DNA form, the CDR3 reads TGTGCCAGCAGGTACAAGGGTAGGGGCGAGCAGTACTTC.

This chain links TRBV2 with TRBJ1-5, with 11 bases aligning to TRBD1. Germline CDR1 reads SNHLY; CDR2 reads FYNNEI. The length of the CDR3 is 14 residues. V shed 4 bases and J 7 bases; nucleotides not matched to a gene: 3. The CDR3 loop is CASSAGQGAQPQHF. CDR3 sequence (DNA): TGTGCCAGCAGTGCTGGACAGGGGGCACAGCCCCAGCATTTT. Supplemented by reference TRBV2 and TRBJ1-5, the full variable domain reads EPEVTQTPSHQVTQMGQEVILRCVPISNHLYFYWYRQILGQKVEFLVSFYNNEISEKSEIFDDQFSVERPDGSNFTLKIRSTKLEDSAMYFCASSAGQGAQPQHFGDGTRLSIL.